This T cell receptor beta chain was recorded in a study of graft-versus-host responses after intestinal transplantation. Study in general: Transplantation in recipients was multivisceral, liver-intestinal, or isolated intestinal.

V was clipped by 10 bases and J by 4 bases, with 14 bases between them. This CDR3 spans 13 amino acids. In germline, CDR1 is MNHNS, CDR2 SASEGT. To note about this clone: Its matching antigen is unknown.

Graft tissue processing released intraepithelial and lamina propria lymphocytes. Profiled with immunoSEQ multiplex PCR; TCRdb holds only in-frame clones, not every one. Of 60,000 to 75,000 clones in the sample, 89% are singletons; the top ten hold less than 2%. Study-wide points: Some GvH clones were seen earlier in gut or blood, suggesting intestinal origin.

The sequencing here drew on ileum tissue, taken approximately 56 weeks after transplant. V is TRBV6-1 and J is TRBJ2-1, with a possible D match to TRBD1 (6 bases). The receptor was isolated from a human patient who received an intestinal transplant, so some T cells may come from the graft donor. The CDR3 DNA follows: TGTGCCATCCCGGACAGAAGGTACAATGAGCAGTTCTTC. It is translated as CAIPDRRYNEQFF.